Below, one T cell receptor beta chain is given with its context. The ends were cut back, 4 bases at V and 4 bases at J, with 10 bases in the middle. CDR3 length equals 13 residues. Germline CDR1 is SGHAT and CDR2 is FQNNGV. Treatment meaning: randomized to nivolumab then ipilimumab (arm A) or the reverse (arm B). The sample comes from a study of sequential checkpoint blockade in melanoma. Assay used: immunoSEQ multiplex PCR; TCRdb lists only in-frame clones, some missing. The sample comprises some 20,000 clones, roughly 76% of which are singletons, and 27% rests with the top ten. This sequence joins TRBV11-2 and TRBJ1-2; D ambiguous. The receptor was isolated from a human donor with melanoma. This sample comprised CD8+ T cells sorted from blood (inferred from file names), obtained from a patient given nivolumab and ipilimumab in sequence. The CDR3: CASSSVPGYGYTF. Written as DNA, the CDR3 is TGTGCCAGCAGCTCTGTCCCCGGCTATGGCTACACCTTC. Filled out from reference TRBV11-2 and TRBJ1-2, the complete variable domain reads EAGVAQSPRYKIIEKRQSVAFWCNPISGHATLYWYQQILGQGPKLLIQFQNNGVVDDSQLPKDRFSAERLKGVDSTLKIQPAKLEDSAVYLCASSSVPGYGYTFGSGTRLTVV.